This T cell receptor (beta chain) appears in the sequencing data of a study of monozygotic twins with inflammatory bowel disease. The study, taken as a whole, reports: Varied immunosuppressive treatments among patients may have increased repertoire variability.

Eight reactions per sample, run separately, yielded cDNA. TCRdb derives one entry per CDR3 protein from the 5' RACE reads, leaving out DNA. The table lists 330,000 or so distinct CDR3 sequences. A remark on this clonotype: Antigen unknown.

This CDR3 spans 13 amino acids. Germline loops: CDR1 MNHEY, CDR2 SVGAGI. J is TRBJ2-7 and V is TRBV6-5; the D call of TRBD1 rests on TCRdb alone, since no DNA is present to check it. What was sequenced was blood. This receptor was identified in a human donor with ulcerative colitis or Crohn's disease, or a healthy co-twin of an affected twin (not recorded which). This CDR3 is CASSWTGAYEQYF.